This TCR beta chain appears in the sequencing data of a study of human versus mouse CDR3 diversity and MHC coevolution. Background on the study: immunoSEQ was reported to reach one in 200,000 T cells sensitivity. Samples had between roughly 0.6 x 10^7 and 1.7 x 10^7 valid reads. Broader study findings: Humans had the largest estimated TCR beta repertoire, some 1.7 million clonotypes. Mice had fewer CDR3 deletions and insertions than humans on average.

The assay was immunoSEQ multiplex PCR, and TCRdb's table has in-frame clones only and misses some. The sample gives 45,000 to 75,000 clones, approximately 94% of which show up once; 18% is in the top ten. Comment on this clone: The antigen is unknown.

Germline assignment: CDR1 LNHDA and CDR2 SQIVND (reference sequence). The junction had 7 bases not matched to a gene; V was cut back by 7 bases and J by 3 bases. This CDR3 has 14 amino acids. This clonotype originated in a person in their 60s in good health. The chain is built from TRBV19 and TRBJ2-3; 7 bases are a match to TRBD1. Sequenced material: naive CD4+ T cells from blood. The subset denotes: CD45RO-negative CD62L-positive naive CD4 T cells. The CDR3 reads CASKQGSGTDTQYF. The CDR3 nucleotides read TGTGCCAGTAAACAGGGGTCAGGGACAGATACGCAGTATTTT. Full variable domain (remainder filled in from reference TRBV19 and TRBJ2-3): DGGITQSPKYLFRKEGQNVTLSCEQNLNHDAMYWYRQDPGQGLRLIYYSQIVNDFQKGDIAEGYSVSREKKESFPLTVTSAQKNPTAFYLCASKQGSGTDTQYFGPGTRLTVL.